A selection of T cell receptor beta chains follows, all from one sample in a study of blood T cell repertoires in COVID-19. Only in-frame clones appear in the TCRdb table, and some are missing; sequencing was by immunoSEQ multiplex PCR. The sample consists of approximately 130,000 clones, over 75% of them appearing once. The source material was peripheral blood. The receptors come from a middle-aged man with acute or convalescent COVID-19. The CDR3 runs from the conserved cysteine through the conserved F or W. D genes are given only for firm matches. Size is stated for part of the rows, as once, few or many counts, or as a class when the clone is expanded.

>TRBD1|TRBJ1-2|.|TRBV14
CASSLGDSSANYGYTF
TGTGCCAGCAGCCTGGGGGACAGCTCAGCGAACTATGGCTACACCTTC
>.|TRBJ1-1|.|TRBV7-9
CASSLGGGTEAFF
TGTGCCAGCAGCTTAGGAGGGGGCACTGAAGCTTTCTTT
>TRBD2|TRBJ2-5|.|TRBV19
CASSETSGTQETQYF
TGTGCCAGTAGCGAGACTAGCGGGACGCAAGAGACCCAGTACTTC
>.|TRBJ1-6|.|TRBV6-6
CASSYGGSDNSPLHF
TGTGCCAGCAGTTACGGGGGGTCGGATAATTCACCCCTCCACTTT
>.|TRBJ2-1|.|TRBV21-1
CASSPPGPPQGARIAEYNEQFF
TGTGCCAGCAGCCCCCCGGGTCCCCCACAGGGGGCGCGGATAGCGGAGTACAATGAGCAGTTCTTC
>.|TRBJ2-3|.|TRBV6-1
CASSEEGLTVFTDTQYF
TGTGCCAGCAGTGAAGAGGGACTCACGGTATTCACAGATACGCAGTATTTT
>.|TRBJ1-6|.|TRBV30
CAWNPGQGNSPLHF
TGTGCCTGGAATCCGGGACAAGGGAATTCACCCCTCCACTTT
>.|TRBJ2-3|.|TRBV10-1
CASSPGPSETDTQYF
TGCGCCAGCAGCCCCGGACCTAGCGAAACAGATACGCAGTATTTT
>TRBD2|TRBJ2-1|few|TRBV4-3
CASSQMTSEVDEQFF
TGCGCCAGCAGCCAGATGACTAGCGAGGTAGATGAGCAGTTCTTC
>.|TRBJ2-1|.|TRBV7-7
CASSPQRFYNEQFF
TGTGCCAGCAGCCCCCAGCGATTCTACAATGAGCAGTTCTTC
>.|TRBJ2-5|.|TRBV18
CASSGGPQETQYF
TGTGCCAGCTCAGGAGGGCCCCAAGAGACCCAGTACTTC
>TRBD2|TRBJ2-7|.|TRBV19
CASSSLTSGIPYEQYF
TGTGCCAGTAGTTCCCTTACTAGCGGGATCCCCTACGAGCAGTACTTC
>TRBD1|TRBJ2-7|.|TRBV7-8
CASSLGLTGGVYEQYF
TGTGCCAGCAGCTTAGGTCTGACAGGGGGCGTCTACGAGCAGTACTTC
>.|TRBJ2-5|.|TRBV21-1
CASSKLGYRAVTQYF
TGTGCCAGCAGCAAATTGGGCTATCGAGCTGTGACCCAGTACTTC
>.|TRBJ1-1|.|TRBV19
CASSINGQGLNTEAFF
TGTGCCAGTAGTATTAACGGGCAGGGGCTGAACACTGAAGCTTTCTTT
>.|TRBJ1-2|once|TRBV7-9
CASSSDSLPNGYTF
TGTGCCAGCAGCTCCGACAGCCTCCCGAATGGCTACACCTTC
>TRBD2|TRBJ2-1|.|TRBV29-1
CSASKGLALGGEQFF
TGCAGCGCCTCTAAGGGACTAGCCTTAGGTGGTGAGCAGTTCTTC
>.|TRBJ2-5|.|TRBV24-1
CATSDPGGLYETQYF
TGTGCCACCAGTGATCCCGGGGGGCTATACGAGACCCAGTACTTC
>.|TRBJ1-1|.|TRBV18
CASSLNMRTEAFF
TGTGCCAGCTCACTCAACATGAGGACTGAAGCTTTCTTT
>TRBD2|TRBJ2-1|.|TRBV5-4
CASSLAFWTSGRHYNEQFF
TGTGCCAGCAGCTTGGCCTTCTGGACTAGCGGGAGGCATTACAATGAGCAGTTCTTC
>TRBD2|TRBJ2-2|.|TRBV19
CASSSGAEAGELFF
TGTGCCAGTAGCAGCGGGGCGGAGGCCGGGGAGCTGTTTTTT
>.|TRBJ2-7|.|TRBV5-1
CASTWGTNRASEQYF
TGCGCCAGCACCTGGGGTACAAACAGGGCCTCCGAGCAGTACTTC
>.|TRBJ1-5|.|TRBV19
CASSRTESNQPQHF
TGTGCCAGTAGTCGGACAGAGTCCAATCAGCCCCAGCATTTT
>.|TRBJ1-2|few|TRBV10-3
CAIHNDSSNYGYTF
TGTGCCATCCACAATGACAGCTCCAACTATGGCTACACCTTC
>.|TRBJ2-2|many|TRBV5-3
CARSLQYSRELFF
TGTGCCAGAAGCTTGCAGTACAGTCGGGAGCTGTTTTTT
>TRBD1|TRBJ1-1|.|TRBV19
CASSRTGEAFF
TGTGCCAGTAGTAGGACAGGGGAGGCTTTCTTT
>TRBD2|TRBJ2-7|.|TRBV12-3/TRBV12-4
CASAPGTSNEQYF
TGTGCCAGTGCGCCCGGGACTAGCAACGAGCAGTACTTC
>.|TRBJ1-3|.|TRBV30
CAWSGRAGNTIYF
TGTGCCTGGAGTGGCAGGGCTGGAAACACCATATATTTT
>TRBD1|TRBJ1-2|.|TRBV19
CASSPGTGAPYGYTF
TGTGCCAGTAGTCCAGGGACAGGGGCTCCCTATGGCTACACCTTC
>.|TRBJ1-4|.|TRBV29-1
CSVDPTGKEKLFF
TGCAGCGTTGACCCAACAGGGAAAGAAAAACTGTTTTTT
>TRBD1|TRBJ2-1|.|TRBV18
CASSTGTGYYNEQFF
TGTGCCAGCTCAACAGGGACAGGATACTACAATGAGCAGTTCTTC
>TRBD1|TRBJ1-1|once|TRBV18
CASSPTGGTEAFF
TGTGCCAGCTCACCTACAGGGGGCACTGAAGCTTTCTTT
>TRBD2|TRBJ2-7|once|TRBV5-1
CASSLRSAGGRVHEQYF
TGCGCCAGCAGCTTGAGGTCTGCGGGAGGGAGGGTCCACGAGCAGTACTTC
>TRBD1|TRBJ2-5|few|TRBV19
CASRDRGQGETQYF
TGTGCCAGTAGGGACAGGGGGCAGGGAGAGACCCAGTACTTC
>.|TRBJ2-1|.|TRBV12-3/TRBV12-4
CASSLTRGYEQFF
TGTGCCAGCAGTTTAACTAGGGGGTATGAGCAGTTCTTC
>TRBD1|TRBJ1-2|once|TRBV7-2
CASSSTGGLGYTF
TGTGCCAGCAGCTCGACAGGGGGCCTGGGCTACACCTTC